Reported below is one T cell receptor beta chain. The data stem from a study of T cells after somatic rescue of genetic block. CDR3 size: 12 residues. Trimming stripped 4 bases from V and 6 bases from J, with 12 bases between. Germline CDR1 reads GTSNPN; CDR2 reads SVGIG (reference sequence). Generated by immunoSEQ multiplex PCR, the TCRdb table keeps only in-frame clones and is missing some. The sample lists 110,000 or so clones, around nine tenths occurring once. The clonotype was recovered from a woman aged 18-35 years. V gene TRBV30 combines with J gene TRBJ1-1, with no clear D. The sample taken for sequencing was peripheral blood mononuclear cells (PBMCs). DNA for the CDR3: TGTGCCTGGAAACGGGAGTCCTCTGAAGCTTTCTTT. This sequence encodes CAWKRESSEAFF.